The sequence of this T cell receptor (beta chain) was determined in a study of monozygotic twins with inflammatory bowel disease. Study-level findings and limits: No difference was seen in repertoire similarity between concordant and discordant twins, possibly from limited power. Evidence did not back any single strong signal or clonotype linked to IBD.

The cDNA of both the TCRalpha and TCRbeta chains was subjected to two nested PCRs of about 15 and 9 cycles. TCRdb reprocessed the 5' RACE reads, keeping one entry per CDR3 protein, no DNA. The sample has fewer than 350,000 distinct CDR3 sequences. Notes on this clonotype: Its antigen remains unknown.

Source material: blood. This sequence originates from a human donor with ulcerative colitis or Crohn's disease, or a healthy co-twin of an affected twin (not recorded which).

CDR3 sequence reads: CASSQDASGSIAYNEQFF. The J gene is TRBJ2-1, the V gene TRBV4-2; with no DNA, the TCRdb D assignment of TRBD2 cannot be verified. The length of the CDR3 is 18 residues. Germline V CDR1 and CDR2: LGHNA, YNFKEQ.